One sample yielded the 21 T cell receptor beta chains listed below, sequenced in a study of shared clonotypes between healthy human individuals. The repertoire was sequenced with immunoSEQ multiplex PCR; TCRdb's copy has only in-frame clones and lacks some. There are approximately 1.9 million clones in the sample; approximately 92% occur only once, and approximately 1.7% lies in the top ten. Naive CD8 cells comprised CD45RO-negative, CCR7-positively selected cells, excluding terminally differentiated effector memory CD45RA+ cells. The sequenced material came from naive CD8+ T cells from PBMCs. The receptor source for this set is a man aged 18 to 35 in good health. Some clones in this sample may be carry-over from other donors' samples.

The CDR3 bases are TGTGCCAGCAGCTCCCAAGGACAGGGGGCGAACACCGGGGAGCTGTTTTTT. Its translation is CASSSQGQGANTGELFF. The V gene is TRBV7-9, the J gene TRBJ2-2; TRBD1 aligns across 10 bases. Germline loops: CDR1 SEHNR, CDR2 FQNEAQ (reference sequence). Trimming removed 4 bases from V and 0 bases from J; junction bases left unmatched: 5. This CDR3 contains 17 residues. The full variable domain, completed using reference TRBV7-9 and TRBJ2-2, is DTGVSQNPRHKITKRGQNVTFRCDPISEHNRLYWYRQTLGQGPEFLTYFQNEAQLEKSRLLSDRFSAERPKGSFSTLEIQRTEQGDSAMYLCASSSQGQGANTGELFFGEGSRLTVL.

V is TRBV6-5 and J is TRBJ1-1, with TRBD1 matching over 10 bases. The CDR3 contains 14 residues. Germline trimming cut 5 bases from V and 6 bases from J; bases unmatched to any gene: 6. Germline V CDR1 and CDR2: MNHEY, SVGAGI. The CDR3 is CASSPGTGEPEAFF. CDR3 nucleotides: TGTGCCAGCAGTCCCGGGACAGGGGAACCTGAAGCTTTCTTT.

The chain joins TRBV11-3 to TRBJ2-2; tentative D call: TRBD2 (5 bases). Per germline, CDR1 SGHNT and CDR2 YENEEA. Trimming removed 0 bases from V and 6 bases from J, with 11 bases in between. The CDR3 is made up of 15 amino acids. DNA for the CDR3: TGTGCCAGCAGCTTAGATGAGGGCGTCTCCGGGGAGCTGTTTTTT. Its translation is CASSLDEGVSGELFF. The full variable domain, rest sourced from reference TRBV11-3 and TRBJ2-2, is EAGVVQSPRYKIIEKKQPVAFWCNPISGHNTLYWYLQNLGQGPELLIRYENEEAVDDSQLPKDRFSAERLKGVDSTLKIQPAELGDSAVYLCASSLDEGVSGELFFGEGSRLTVL.

The chain recombines TRBV4-2 with TRBJ2-7, with a tentative D call TRBD1 (6 bases). Germline V lookup: CDR1 LGHNA, CDR2 YNFKEQ. V lost 2 bases and J 3 bases, leaving 32 bases between the germline ends. This CDR3 has 21 residues. The CDR3 protein is CASSQLKRGQTRDLRYYEQYF. CDR3 nucleotide sequence: TGTGCCAGCAGCCAATTAAAACGAGGACAGACTCGCGACCTACGGTACTACGAGCAGTACTTC.

The chain recombines TRBV4-2 with TRBJ1-5, with D uncertain. Trimming stripped 0 bases from V and 3 bases from J, with 12 bases between. CDR3 length equals 16 residues. Germline assignment: CDR1 LGHNA and CDR2 YNFKEQ. Here the CDR3 reads CASSQDGGSFNQPQHF. DNA of the CDR3: TGTGCCAGCAGCCAAGACGGAGGGTCGTTCAATCAGCCCCAGCATTTT.

CDR3 loop: CASSRATDNTEAFF. DNA of the CDR3: TGTGCCAGCAGCCGTGCCACAGATAACACTGAAGCTTTCTTT. V gene TRBV6-5 combines with J gene TRBJ1-1, with D unresolved. Germline CDR1 reads MNHEY; CDR2 reads SVGAGI. The CDR3 runs to 14 residues. Trimming cost V 6 bases and J 2 bases, with 13 bases left between them.

Turning to this clone: Other DNA sequences of this sample code for an identical CDR3. J is TRBJ2-3 and V is TRBV19, with D unclear. Germline loops: CDR1 LNHDA, CDR2 SQIVND (reference sequence). The CDR3 runs 13 residues. V lost 3 bases to trimming and J lost 1 base, with 5 bases between them. As DNA, the CDR3 is TGTGCCAGTAGTATTTTAGGCACAGATACGCAGTATTTT. Encoded protein: CASSILGTDTQYF.

The V gene is TRBV28, the J gene TRBJ2-1; D gene ambiguous. V was clipped by 5 bases and J by 8 bases, with 13 bases between them. The CDR3 contains 13 residues. Looked up from germline, CDR1 is MDHEN and CDR2 is SYDVKM. The chain's CDR3 is CASSPPMVDEQFF. The CDR3 coding sequence is TGTGCCAGCAGTCCGCCCATGGTCGATGAGCAGTTCTTC.

This chain links TRBV9 with TRBJ1-2; 7 bases map to TRBD1. The germline CDR1 and CDR2 sequences are SGDLS and YYNGEE. The CDR3 totals 16 residues. Unmatched junction bases numbered 13, after V lost 1 base and J lost 7 bases. CDR3 coding DNA: TGTGCCAGCAGCGTAAATATCGACAGGGAAAGGCCTGGCTACACCTTC. As protein: CASSVNIDRERPGYTF.

The rearrangement uses TRBV7-6 and TRBJ2-7; possibly TRBD2 for D (5 bases). Germline CDR1 is SGHVS and CDR2 is FNYEAQ. The V and J ends lost 5 bases and 5 bases respectively, with 22 bases between them. The CDR3 covers 16 residues. The CDR3 is CASSTRTGAAGDEQYF. The DNA for the CDR3 is TGTGCCAGCAGCACGAGGACCGGAGCTGCCGGGGACGAGCAGTACTTC.

Concerning this clone: Other DNA sequences of this sample code for an identical CDR3. The rearrangement joins TRBV27 to TRBJ1-1, with D possibly being TRBD1 (5 bases). The ends were cut back, 1 base at V and 5 bases at J, with 8 bases in the middle. CDR1 and CDR2 (germline): MNHEY, SMNVEV (reference sequence). This CDR3 comprises 13 residues. Here the CDR3 reads CASSLFGGTEAFF. The CDR3 DNA reads TGTGCCAGCAGTTTATTTGGGGGTACTGAAGCTTTCTTT.

The V gene is TRBV7-7, the J gene TRBJ2-1; TRBD2 is a possible D gene (5 bases). Germline CDR1 is SSHAT and CDR2 is FNYEAQ (reference sequence). The CDR3 is 16 amino acids. The germline V and J ends were trimmed by 1 base and 0 bases, with 10 bases remaining between them. The CDR3 bases are TGTGCCAGCAGCTTAGAGCGGAGGAGCTCCTACAATGAGCAGTTCTTC. It translates to CASSLERRSSYNEQFF.

The chain links TRBV7-9 to TRBJ2-5; TRBD2 aligns across 7 bases. V dropped 1 base and J dropped 5; count of bases not matched to a gene: 4. The V gene's germline CDR1 is SEHNR and CDR2 FQNEAQ (reference sequence). The CDR3 consists of 14 residues. This CDR3 reads CASSLVAGDETQYF. DNA of the CDR3: TGTGCCAGCAGCTTAGTTGCGGGAGATGAGACCCAGTACTTC. Full variable domain (outside the CDR3, taken from reference TRBV7-9 and TRBJ2-5): DTGVSQNPRHKITKRGQNVTFRCDPISEHNRLYWYRQTLGQGPEFLTYFQNEAQLEKSRLLSDRFSAERPKGSFSTLEIQRTEQGDSAMYLCASSLVAGDETQYFGPGTRLLVL.

This sequence joins TRBV13 and TRBJ1-3; D unresolved. With 2 bases removed from V and 11 bases from J, the gap between germline ends came to 16 bases. CDR1 and CDR2 (germline): PRHDT, FYEKMQ (reference sequence). The CDR3 is made up of 14 amino acids. The CDR3 sequence is CASSLPSTDLAIYF. The CDR3 DNA reads as TGTGCCAGCAGCTTACCCTCCACGGATCTCGCCATATATTTT.

This chain joins TRBV7-2 and TRBJ2-1; D might be TRBD2 (6 bases). The CDR3 totals 15 residues. From germline, CDR1 is SGHTA and CDR2 FQGNSA. With 1 base removed from V and 10 bases from J, the gap between germline ends came to 17 bases. The CDR3 protein is CASSLGRGSQREQFF. The CDR3 DNA is TGTGCCAGCAGCTTAGGGAGGGGCAGCCAAAGGGAGCAGTTCTTC.

The gene calls are TRBV2 and TRBJ2-1, with TRBD2 identical over 12 bases. V dropped 4 bases and J dropped 7; count of bases not matched to a gene: 5. There are 15 residues in the CDR3. Germline V CDR1 and CDR2: SNHLY, FYNNEI. This CDR3 is CASSGLGLAGNEQFF. In nucleotides, the CDR3 is TGTGCCAGCAGTGGACTAGGACTAGCGGGAAATGAGCAGTTCTTC.

The chain carries TRBV25-1 and TRBJ2-1, with 14 nucleotides matching TRBD2. The CDR3 runs 17 residues. J was trimmed by 6 bases and V by 2 bases; bases with no gene match: 6. Per germline, CDR1 MGHDK and CDR2 SYGVNS. CDR3 DNA sequence: TGTGCCAGCAGTGAACGACTAGCGGGAGGGCCTGGCAATGAGCAGTTCTTC. Protein: CASSERLAGGPGNEQFF.

The chain combines TRBV27 with TRBJ1-2; tentatively, D is TRBD1 (5 bases). The V end was cut by 6 bases, the J end by 3 bases, with 11 bases between. Germline V CDR1 and CDR2: MNHEY, SMNVEV (reference sequence). The CDR3 has 13 amino acids. The CDR3 here is CASRTTGYYGYTF. CDR3 bases: TGTGCCAGCAGGACAACAGGTTACTATGGCTACACCTTC.

The chain is built from TRBV27 and TRBJ1-1; possible D gene TRBD1, 6 bases. This CDR3 spans 15 amino acids. Germline-derived CDR1 and CDR2 are MNHEY and SMNVEV (reference sequence). Trimming cost V 7 bases and J 1 base, with 16 bases left between them. For the CDR3, the DNA is TGTGCCAGCATCGAGATGGGGGCAGCGAACACTGAAGCTTTCTTT. Its translation is CASIEMGAANTEAFF.

In this sample, this clone turned up once. This sequence joins TRBV19 and TRBJ2-7; D is uncertain. The germline V gene encodes CDR1 LNHDA and CDR2 SQIVND (reference sequence). This CDR3 is 14 amino acids long. Trimming shortened V by 3 bases and J by 3 bases, and 12 bases separated the two germline ends. The CDR3 reads CASSIVLSNYEQYF. CDR3 DNA sequence: TGTGCCAGTAGTATTGTCCTATCCAACTACGAGCAGTACTTC.

In regard to this clone: The same CDR3 can be traced to other DNA sequences in this sample. V and J are TRBV7-9 and TRBJ1-4; a possible D gene is TRBD1 (5 bases). V shed 4 bases and J shed 5 bases, with 11 bases lying between them. Germline CDR1 is SEHNR and CDR2 is FQNEAQ (reference sequence). The CDR3 has 14 residues. The CDR3 DNA follows: TGTGCCAGCAGCTCGGGGACGGCGAATGAAAAACTGTTTTTT. It translates to CASSSGTANEKLFF.